The TCR beta chain described here comes from a study of cytomegalovirus exposure and HLA in healthy donors. The study's findings and limits: Data from an earlier analysis indicated that most TCR beta V segments were productive either about 87% or about 30% of the time.

Primers for the PCR totalled 60 Vbeta and 13 Jbeta. Here immunoSEQ multiplex PCR was the method, and the copy in TCRdb shows in-frame clones only, minus some. The sample shows about 100,000 clones, about 79% of them seen only once. As to this clone: Its antigen is not known.

The CDR3 loop spans 13 amino acids. CDR1 and CDR2 (germline): MNHNY, SVGAGI (reference sequence). V lost 7 bases, J lost 3 bases, and 12 bases lay in between. Sample: PBMCs. This receptor was taken from a female donor in good health and CMV-seropositive. The gene calls are TRBV6-6 and TRBJ1-1; TRBD1 might be the D (6 bases). CDR3 sequence (DNA): TGTGCCAGCAAATTTCCAGGGGACACTGAAGCTTTCTTT. Encoded protein: CASKFPGDTEAFF.